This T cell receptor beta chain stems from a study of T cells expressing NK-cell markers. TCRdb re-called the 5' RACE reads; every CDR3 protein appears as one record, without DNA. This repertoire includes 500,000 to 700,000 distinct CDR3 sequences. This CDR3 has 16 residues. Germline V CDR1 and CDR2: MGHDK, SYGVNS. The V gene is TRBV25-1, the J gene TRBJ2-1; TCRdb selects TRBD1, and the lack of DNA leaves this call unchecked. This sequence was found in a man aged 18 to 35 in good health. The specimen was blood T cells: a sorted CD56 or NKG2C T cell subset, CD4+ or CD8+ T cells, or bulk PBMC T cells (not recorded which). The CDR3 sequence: CASSDPRQGGGNEQFF.